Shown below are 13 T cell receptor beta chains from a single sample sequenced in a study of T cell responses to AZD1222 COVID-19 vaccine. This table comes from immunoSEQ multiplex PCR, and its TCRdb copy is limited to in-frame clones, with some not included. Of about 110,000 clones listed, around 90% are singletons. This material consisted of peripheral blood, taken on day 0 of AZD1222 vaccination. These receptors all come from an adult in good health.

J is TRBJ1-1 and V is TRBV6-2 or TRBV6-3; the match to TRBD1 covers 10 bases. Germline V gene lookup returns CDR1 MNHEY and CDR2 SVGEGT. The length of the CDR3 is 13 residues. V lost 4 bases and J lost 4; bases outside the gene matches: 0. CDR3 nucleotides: TGTGCCAGCAGTTGGGACAGGGGCACTGAAGCTTTCTTT. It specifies CASSWDRGTEAFF.

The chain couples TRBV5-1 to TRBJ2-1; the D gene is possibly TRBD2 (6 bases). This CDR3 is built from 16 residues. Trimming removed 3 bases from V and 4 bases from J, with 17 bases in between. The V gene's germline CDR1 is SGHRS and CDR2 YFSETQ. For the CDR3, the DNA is TGCGCCAGCAGCTCGGGACTCCTCGCCCGGTACAATGAGCAGTTCTTC. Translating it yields CASSSGLLARYNEQFF.

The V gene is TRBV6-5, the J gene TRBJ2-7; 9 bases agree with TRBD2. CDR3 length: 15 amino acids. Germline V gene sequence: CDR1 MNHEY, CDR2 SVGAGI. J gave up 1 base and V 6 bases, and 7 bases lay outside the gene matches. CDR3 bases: TGTGCCAGCAGCACCTCTAGCGGGGTATCCTACGAGCAGTACTTC. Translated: CASSTSSGVSYEQYF.

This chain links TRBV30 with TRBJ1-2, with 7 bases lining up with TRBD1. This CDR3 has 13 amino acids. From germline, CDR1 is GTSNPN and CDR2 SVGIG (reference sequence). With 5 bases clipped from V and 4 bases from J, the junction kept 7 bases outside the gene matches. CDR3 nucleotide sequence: TGTGCCTGGCAAGACAGGGCGGGCTATGGCTACACCTTC. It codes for CAWQDRAGYGYTF.

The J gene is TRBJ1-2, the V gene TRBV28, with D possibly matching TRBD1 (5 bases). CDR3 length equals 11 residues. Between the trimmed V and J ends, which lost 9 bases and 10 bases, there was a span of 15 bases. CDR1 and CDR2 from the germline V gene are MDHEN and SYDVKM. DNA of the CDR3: TGTGCCAGTCAGGGAGGACGTGACTACACCTTC. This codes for CASQGGRDYTF.

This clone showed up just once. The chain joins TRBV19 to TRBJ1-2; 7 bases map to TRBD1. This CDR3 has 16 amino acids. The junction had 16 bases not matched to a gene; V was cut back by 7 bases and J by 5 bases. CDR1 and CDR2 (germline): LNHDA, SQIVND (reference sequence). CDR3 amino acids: CASTRKSGGRVYGYTF. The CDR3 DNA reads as TGTGCCAGTACTCGCAAATCAGGGGGACGGGTTTATGGCTACACCTTC.

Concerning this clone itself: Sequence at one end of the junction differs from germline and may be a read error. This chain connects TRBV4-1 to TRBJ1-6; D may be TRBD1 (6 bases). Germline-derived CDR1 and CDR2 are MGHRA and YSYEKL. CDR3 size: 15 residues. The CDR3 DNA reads TGCGCCAGCAGCTTAGCGGTGAACAGACAGGACCAGCTGGACTTT. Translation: CASSLAVNRQDQLDF.

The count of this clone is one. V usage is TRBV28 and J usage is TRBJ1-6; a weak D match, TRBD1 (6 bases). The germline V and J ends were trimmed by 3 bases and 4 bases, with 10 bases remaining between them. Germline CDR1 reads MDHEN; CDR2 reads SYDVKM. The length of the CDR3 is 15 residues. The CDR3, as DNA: TGTGCCAGCAGTTTTGGGACAACGTATAATTCACCCCTCCACTTT. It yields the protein CASSFGTTYNSPLHF.

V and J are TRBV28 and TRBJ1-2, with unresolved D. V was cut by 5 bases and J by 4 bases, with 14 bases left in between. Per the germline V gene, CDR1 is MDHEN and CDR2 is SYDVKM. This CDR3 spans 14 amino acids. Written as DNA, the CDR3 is TGTGCCAGCAGTCCAATAGTAATATTCTATGGCTACACCTTC. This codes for CASSPIVIFYGYTF.

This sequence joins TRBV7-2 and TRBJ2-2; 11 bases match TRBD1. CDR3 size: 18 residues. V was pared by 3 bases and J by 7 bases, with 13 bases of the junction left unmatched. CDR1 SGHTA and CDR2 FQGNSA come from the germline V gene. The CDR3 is CASSFFFSRTGGVGELFF. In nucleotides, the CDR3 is TGTGCCAGCAGCTTTTTTTTCTCCCGGACAGGGGGCGTCGGGGAGCTGTTTTTT.

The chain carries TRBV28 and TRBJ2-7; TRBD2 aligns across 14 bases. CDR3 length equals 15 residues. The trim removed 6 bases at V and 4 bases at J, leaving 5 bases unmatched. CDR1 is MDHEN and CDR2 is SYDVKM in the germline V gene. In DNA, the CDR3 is TGTGCCAGCAGGCCGACTAGCGGGAGGGGGTACGAGCAGTACTTC. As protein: CASRPTSGRGYEQYF.

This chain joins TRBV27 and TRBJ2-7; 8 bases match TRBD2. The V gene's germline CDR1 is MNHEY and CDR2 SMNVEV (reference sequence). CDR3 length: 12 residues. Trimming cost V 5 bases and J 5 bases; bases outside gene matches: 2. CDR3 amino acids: CASSGGGHEQYF. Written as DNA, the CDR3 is TGTGCCAGCAGTGGCGGGGGGCACGAGCAGTACTTC.

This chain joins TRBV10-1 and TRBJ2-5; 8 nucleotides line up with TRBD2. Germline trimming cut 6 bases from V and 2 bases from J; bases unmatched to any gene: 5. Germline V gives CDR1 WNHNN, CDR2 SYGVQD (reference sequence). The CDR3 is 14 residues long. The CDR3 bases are TGCGCCAGCAGCCCGAAGCGGGAGCAAGAGACCCAGTACTTC. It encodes CASSPKREQETQYF.